This TCR beta chain derives from a study of cytomegalovirus exposure and HLA in healthy donors. Worth noting for this clone: The antigen remains unidentified.

This PCR relied on a set of 60 Vbeta primers and 13 Jbeta primers. Libraries were prepared by immunoSEQ multiplex PCR; TCRdb keeps only in-frame clonotypes and omits some of them. Its clone listing holds 100,000 to 150,000 clones. Findings and limits, study-wide: A highly shared variant cluster was judged a likely technical artifact.

The sample comprised PBMCs. This receptor was taken from a woman aged 40-49 years in good health and CMV-seronegative.

Written as DNA, the CDR3 is TGTGCCAGTAGTGCCGGGACAGGGGGCACCTATGGCTACACCTTC. This encodes CASSAGTGGTYGYTF. The genes are TRBV19 and TRBJ1-2; TRBD1 matches at 12 bases. Germline V CDR1 and CDR2: LNHDA, SQIVND (reference sequence). The CDR3 spans 15 residues. V lost 5 bases to trimming and J lost 4 bases; unmatched junction nucleotides: 5.